This T cell receptor (beta chain) was sequenced for a study of CD8+ T cells in alopecia areata. Following extraction, RNA underwent reverse transcription to cDNA, which served as the sequencing template. Clones were sequenced by immunoSEQ multiplex PCR, and TCRdb holds only the in-frame ones, with some missing. The table records about 190,000 clones, approximately 60% of them present only once. Points from the study as a whole: There were many expanded lesional clones persisting in scalp and blood during tofacitinib.

Details on this clone: Antigen specificity is unknown.

The sample's treatment: oral pan-JAK inhibitor, 5-10 mg twice daily. This TCR came from a human donor with alopecia areata. This specimen consisted of CD4+ T cells sorted from blood, obtained at week 4, from a patient treated with tofacitinib.

CDR3 in DNA: TGTGCCAGCAGTGCCACAGGTCTTACTGGGGCCAACGTCCTGACTTTC. Translated, it gives CASSATGLTGANVLTF. The chain links TRBV25-1 to TRBJ2-6; a weak D match, TRBD1 (5 bases). The CDR3 is 16 residues long. The V end lost 4 bases, the J end lost 2 bases, and 12 bases lay between the germline ends. The V gene's germline CDR1 is MGHDK and CDR2 SYGVNS.